The present T cell receptor (beta chain) was sequenced within a study of T-cell memory formation after mild COVID-19. Study-level information: In these data, TCR clusters were largely donor specific. Study conclusions and caveats: That cross-reactive memory joined was suggested by some responding clones appearing in pre-infection memory. Day 15 to 85 contracting clones showed balanced CD4/CD8; day 15 to 37 expanders favored CD4+.

One entry per CDR3 protein results from TCRdb running MiXCR on the 5' RACE reads. Among a few hundred thousand distinct CDR3 sequences, about 16% were seen once, and the ten largest hold around a fifth. Note on this clonotype: Its antigen is not known.

The CDR3 has 15 amino acids. Trimming at V came to 3 bases and at J to 5 bases, leaving 4 bases not matched to a gene. CDR1 and CDR2 from the germline V gene are SGHAT and FQNNGV. The chain employs TRBV11-2 and TRBJ1-2; 12 bases match TRBD1. This clonotype was obtained from a man between 18 and 29 years old who had mild COVID-19 (a few samples of this study predate the infection). Cell type and time point are not known. Input material: PBMCs or a T cell subset sorted from them (not recorded which). In nucleotides, the CDR3 is TGTGCCAGCAGCTTCCGGGACAGGGGGCAATATGGCTACACCTTC. Its translation: CASSFRDRGQYGYTF.